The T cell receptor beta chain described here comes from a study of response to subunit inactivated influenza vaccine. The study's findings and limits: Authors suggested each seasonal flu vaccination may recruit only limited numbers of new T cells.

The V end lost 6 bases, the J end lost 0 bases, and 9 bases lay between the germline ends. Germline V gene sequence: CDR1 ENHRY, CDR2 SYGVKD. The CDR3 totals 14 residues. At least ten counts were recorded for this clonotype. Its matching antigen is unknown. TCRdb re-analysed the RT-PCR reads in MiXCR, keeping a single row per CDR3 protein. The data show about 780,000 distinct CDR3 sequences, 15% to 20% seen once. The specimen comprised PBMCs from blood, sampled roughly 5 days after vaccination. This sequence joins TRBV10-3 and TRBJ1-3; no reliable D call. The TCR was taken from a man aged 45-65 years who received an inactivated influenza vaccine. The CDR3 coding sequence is TGTGCCATCAGACCTGACAACTCTGGAAACACCATATATTTT. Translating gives CAIRPDNSGNTIYF.